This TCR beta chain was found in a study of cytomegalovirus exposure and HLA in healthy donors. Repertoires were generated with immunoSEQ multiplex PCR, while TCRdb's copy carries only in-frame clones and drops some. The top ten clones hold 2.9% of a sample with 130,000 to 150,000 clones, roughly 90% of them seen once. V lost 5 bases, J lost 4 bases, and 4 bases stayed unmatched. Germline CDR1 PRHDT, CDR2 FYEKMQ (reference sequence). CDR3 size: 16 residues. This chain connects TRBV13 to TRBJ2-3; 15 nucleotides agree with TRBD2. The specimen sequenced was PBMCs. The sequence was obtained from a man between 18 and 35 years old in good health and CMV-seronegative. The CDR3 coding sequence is TGTGCCAGCAGCCGGTGGACTAGCGGGAGGGCAGATACGCAGTATTTT. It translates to CASSRWTSGRADTQYF.